This TCR beta chain came from a study (dated by TCRdb to between 2015 and 2016). Libraries were built with RT-PCR. Sequencer: Illumina MiSeq. Using fastp at Q25 and MiXCR, TCRdb reprocessed the public reads and kept productive beta chains. Rows are combined by CDR3 protein, so each entry shows the most common genes and DNA. In this sample the table shows about 700,000 distinct CDR3 sequences, 14% of which occur a single time. The top ten hold just over 3.5% of the sample. According to the germline V gene, CDR1 reads SGHTA and CDR2 reads FQGNSA. Inclusive of the bounding cysteine and phenylalanine, the CDR3 is 12 residues long. This entry keeps only the CDR3 DNA: 36 bases, framed from base 1. The V and J ends are trimmed by 4 bases and 8 bases, leaving 8 bases between them. Worth noting for this clonotype: Its target antigen remains unknown. There are no base qualities to consult, and no much larger clone falls within one base.

The sequencing input was memory CD4+ T cells from blood. The rearranged segments are TRBV7-2 and TRBJ1-4; the D gene remains uncertain. This receptor was identified in a female donor in good health, serving as a healthy control. The sequence in DNA is TGTGCCAGCAGCTCCACACGGGAAAAACTGTTTTTT. Its protein is CASSSTREKLFF.